This note documents a single TCR beta chain sequence. This entry is derived from a study of CD8+CD57+ T cells in acquired aplastic anemia. Study details: Sorted CD4+ plus CD8+ cells gave DNA averaging roughly 3 ug.

It was patients with CD8+CD57+ cell expansion by flow cytometry who were chosen for sequencing. This CDR3 spans 12 amino acids. The germline V gene has CDR1 SNHLY and CDR2 FYNNEI. The ends were cut back, 10 bases at V and 2 bases at J, with 10 bases in the middle. The template for TCR beta VDJ and CDR3 sequence profiling was genomic DNA. TCRdb re-derived calls from the reads in MiXCR, one entry per CDR3 protein. The sample lists approximately 190,000 distinct CDR3 sequences; more than 45% were seen once. Sequencing was carried out using sorted CD4+, CD8+, or CD8+CD57+ T cells (not recorded which) from PBMCs. This clonotype originated in a human donor with aplastic anemia. The chain joins TRBV2 to TRBJ2-3; no definite D call. CDR3 amino acids: CATSSTTDTQYF. DNA for the CDR3: TGTGCCACGAGTTCGACCACAGATACGCAGTATTTT.